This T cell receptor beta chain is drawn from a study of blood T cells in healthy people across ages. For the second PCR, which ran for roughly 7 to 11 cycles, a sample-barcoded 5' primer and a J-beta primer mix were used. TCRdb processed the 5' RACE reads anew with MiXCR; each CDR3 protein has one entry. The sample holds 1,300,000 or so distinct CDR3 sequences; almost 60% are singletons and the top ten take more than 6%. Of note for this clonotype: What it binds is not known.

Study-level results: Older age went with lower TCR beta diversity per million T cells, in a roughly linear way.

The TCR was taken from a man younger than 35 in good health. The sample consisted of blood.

The CDR3 loop reads CATSDPLAGKRETQYF. CDR3 nucleotide sequence: TGTGCCACCAGTGATCCTCTAGCGGGGAAGAGAGAGACCCAGTACTTC. V gene TRBV24-1 combines with J gene TRBJ2-5, with 9 bases matching TRBD2. With V trimmed by 3 bases and J by 4 bases, 8 bases remained unmatched. This CDR3 region has 16 residues. CDR1 is KGHDR and CDR2 is SFDVKD in the germline V gene.